This entry lists 4 T cell receptor beta chains sequenced from one sample in a study of CD8+ T cells in alopecia areata. Following extraction, RNA underwent reverse transcription to cDNA, which served as the sequencing template. The method was immunoSEQ multiplex PCR; TCRdb's version includes in-frame clones alone and lacks a portion of them. The sample lists around 200,000 clones, over 55% occurring once. The sample consisted of CD4+ T cells sorted from blood, taken at week 0. The receptors were gathered from a human donor with alopecia areata.

The chain employs TRBV7-2 and TRBJ2-3; TRBD1 agrees at 9 bases. Germline trimming cut 3 bases from V and 6 bases from J; bases unmatched to any gene: 7. The germline V gene encodes CDR1 SGHTA and CDR2 FQGNSA. The CDR3 loop spans 15 amino acids. The CDR3 protein is CASSFTGGAYDTQYF. CDR3 sequence (DNA): TGTGCCAGCAGCTTTACAGGGGGCGCATACGATACGCAGTATTTT.

The chain recombines TRBV2 with TRBJ2-2; TRBD2 aligns across 15 bases. V shed 10 bases, J shed 6 bases, and the junction held 12 bases outside the gene matches. CDR1 is SNHLY, CDR2 FYNNEI, per germline. The CDR3 has 17 amino acids. CDR3: CAIPTGTSGGFAGELFF. DNA of the CDR3: TGTGCCATCCCGACTGGGACTAGCGGGGGGTTCGCCGGGGAGCTGTTTTTT.

V usage is TRBV6-1 and J usage is TRBJ1-6; D uncertain. Germline V CDR1 and CDR2: MNHNS, SASEGT. This CDR3 has 15 amino acids. V was cut by 1 base and J by 8 bases, with 12 bases left in between. The DNA of the CDR3 is TGTGCCAGCAGTGAAGTAGCGGGAGGTGATTCACCCCTCCACTTT. Translating gives CASSEVAGGDSPLHF.

V usage is TRBV19 and J usage is TRBJ1-2; D perhaps matches TRBD1 (5 bases). There are 13 residues in the CDR3. Germline V lookup: CDR1 LNHDA, CDR2 SQIVND (reference sequence). V lost 1 base to trimming and J lost 8 bases, with 11 bases between them. CDR3 nucleotide sequence: TGTGCCAGTAGTATAGCGACAGTAAACGGCTACACCTTC. It yields the protein CASSIATVNGYTF. Using reference TRBV19 and TRBJ1-2 for the parts outside the CDR3, the full variable domain is DGGITQSPKYLFRKEGQNVTLSCEQNLNHDAMYWYRQDPGQGLRLIYYSQIVNDFQKGDIAEGYSVSREKKESFPLTVTSAQKNPTAFYLCASSIATVNGYTFGSGTRLTVV.